This TCR gamma chain was obtained from a study of gamma-delta T cells after stem cell transplantation. TCRdb fed the RT-PCR reads to CATT. Here the sample spans 300 or so gamma-chain clones, roughly half being singletons. A note on this clone: At one end the junction does not follow the germline gene, possibly because of a read error.

The CDR3 has 14 amino acids. Germline V gene sequence: CDR1 GITISATS, CDR2 ISYDGTV (reference sequence). The material sequenced was gamma-delta T cells. V usage is TRGV9 and J usage is TRGJP. TCRdb supplies no J gene; here it was assigned by aligning the nucleotide sequence to germline. The receptor's source is a human donor. It is not recorded whose cells these are; they may come from a transplant donor. CDR3 in amino acids: CALWEELGKKNKVF. CDR3 bases: TGTGCCTTGTGGGAAGAGTTGGGCAAAAAAAACAAGGTATTT.